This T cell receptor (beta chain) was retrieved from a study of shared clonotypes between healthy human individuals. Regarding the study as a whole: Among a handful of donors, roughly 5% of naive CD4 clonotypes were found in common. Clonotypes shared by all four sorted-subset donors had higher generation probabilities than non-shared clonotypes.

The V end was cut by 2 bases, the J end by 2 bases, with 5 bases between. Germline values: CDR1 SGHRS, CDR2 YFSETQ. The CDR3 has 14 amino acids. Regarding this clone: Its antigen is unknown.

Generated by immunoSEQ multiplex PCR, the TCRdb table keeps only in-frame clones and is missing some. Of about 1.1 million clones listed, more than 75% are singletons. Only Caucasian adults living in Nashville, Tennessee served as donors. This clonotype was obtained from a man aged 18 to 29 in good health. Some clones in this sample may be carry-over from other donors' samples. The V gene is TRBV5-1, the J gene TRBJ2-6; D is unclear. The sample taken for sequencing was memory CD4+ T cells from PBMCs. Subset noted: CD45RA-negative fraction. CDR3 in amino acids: CASSFTTGANVLTF. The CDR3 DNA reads TGCGCCAGCAGCTTCACTACTGGGGCCAACGTCCTGACTTTC.